This TCR beta chain was captured by sequencing in a study of blood T cell repertoires in COVID-19. Overall study: Samples taken during acute and convalescent COVID-19 were collected in the United States, Italy and Spain.

CDR3 length: 16 amino acids. V was trimmed by 7 bases and J by 2 bases, leaving 18 bases between them. CDR1 MNHEY and CDR2 SMNVEV come from the germline V gene (reference sequence). Assay: immunoSEQ multiplex PCR; the TCRdb copy retains only in-frame clones and omits some. The sample consists of over 120,000 clones, approximately 89% of them appearing once. The sequenced sample was peripheral blood. The TCR sequence derives from a woman aged 50 to 60 with acute or convalescent COVID-19. V gene TRBV27 combines with J gene TRBJ1-5, with D tentatively TRBD1 (5 bases). The CDR3 DNA reads TGTGCCAGCAAAATAGTGGGGGGATCGGGCAATCAGCCCCAGCATTTT. Amino acids: CASKIVGGSGNQPQHF.